Included here is one T cell receptor beta chain sequence, with context. The antigen remains undetermined. Researchers built TCR beta libraries using quantitative 5'-RACE with molecular barcodes. TCRdb redid the calling of the 5' RACE reads with MiXCR, one entry per CDR3 protein. The sample has some 300,000 distinct CDR3 sequences, less than 25% seen once. With V trimmed by 1 base and J by 3 bases, 6 bases remained unmatched. The CDR3 consists of 14 residues. Germline CDR1 reads DFQATT; CDR2 reads SNEGSKA (reference sequence). This specimen belongs to a study of CD8 T cells in ankylosing spondylitis. Whole-study results and caveats: Within matched ankylosing spondylitis synovial fluid, disease-linked clones were reportedly significantly enriched.

What was sequenced was blood, either unsorted or a sorted T cell fraction (not recorded which). The chain couples TRBV20-1 to TRBJ2-7; 7 nucleotides agree with TRBD1. The TCR originated in a female donor with ankylosing spondylitis or in good health (not recorded which). Here the CDR3 reads CSARAADRNYEQYF. CDR3 sequence (DNA): TGCAGTGCTAGAGCGGCGGACAGGAACTACGAGCAGTACTTC.